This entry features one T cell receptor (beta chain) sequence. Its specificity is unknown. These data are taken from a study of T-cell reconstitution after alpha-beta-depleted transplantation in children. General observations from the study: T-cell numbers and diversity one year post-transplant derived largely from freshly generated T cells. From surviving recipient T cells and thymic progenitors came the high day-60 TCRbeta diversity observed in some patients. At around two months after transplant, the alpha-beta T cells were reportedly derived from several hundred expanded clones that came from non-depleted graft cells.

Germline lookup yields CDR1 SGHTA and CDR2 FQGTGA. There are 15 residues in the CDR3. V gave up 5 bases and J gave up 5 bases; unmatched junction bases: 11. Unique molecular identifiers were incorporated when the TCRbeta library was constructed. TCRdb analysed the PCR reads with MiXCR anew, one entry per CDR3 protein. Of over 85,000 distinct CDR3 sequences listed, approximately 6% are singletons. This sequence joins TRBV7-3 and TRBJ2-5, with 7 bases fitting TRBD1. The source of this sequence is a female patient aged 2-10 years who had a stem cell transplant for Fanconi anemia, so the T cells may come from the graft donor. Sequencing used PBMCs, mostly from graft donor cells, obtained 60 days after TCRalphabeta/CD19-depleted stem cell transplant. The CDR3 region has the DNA TGTGCCAGCAGCACACAGCCCACAGGGGTGGAGACCCAGTACTTC. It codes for CASSTQPTGVETQYF.